What follows are 16 T cell receptor beta chains derived from one specimen sequenced in a study of T-cell reconstitution after alpha-beta-depleted transplantation in children. It was with unique molecular identifiers that the TCRbeta library was prepared. One entry per CDR3 protein, called by TCRdb with MiXCR from the PCR reads. The sample lists fewer than 750,000 distinct CDR3 sequences, 23% occurring once. This sample comprised PBMCs, mostly from graft donor cells, obtained 360 days after TCRalphabeta/CD19-depleted stem cell transplant. These receptors all come from a boy under three years old who had a stem cell transplant for acute myeloid leukemia, so the T cells may come from the graft donor.

This clonotype was found many times. This chain connects TRBV7-9 to TRBJ2-6; no reliable D call. CDR1 and CDR2 (germline): SEHNR, FQNEAQ (reference sequence). Trimming took off 11 bases at V and 4 bases at J, with 12 bases between the two ends. The CDR3 sequence is 13 residues long. The CDR3, as DNA: TGTGCCGGACGAAGAGCCGGGGCCAACGTCCTGACTTTC. This sequence encodes CAGRRAGANVLTF.

The chain joins TRBV7-2 to TRBJ2-7; D uncertain. This CDR3 region has 13 residues. Germline values: CDR1 SGHTA, CDR2 FQGNSA. V dropped 2 bases and J dropped 3 bases, with 8 bases sitting between them. The CDR3 DNA reads TGTGCCAGCAGCTTAAACCCCTTCTACGAGCAGTACTTC. Protein: CASSLNPFYEQYF. Using reference TRBV7-2 and TRBJ2-7 for the parts outside the CDR3, the full variable domain is GAGVSQSPSNKVTEKGKDVELRCDPISGHTALYWYRQSLGQGLEFLIYFQGNSAPDKSGLPSDRFSAERTGGSVSTLTIQRTQQEDSAVYLCASSLNPFYEQYFGPGTRLTVT.

V is TRBV7-9 and J is TRBJ2-1; D unresolved. The CDR3 consists of 15 residues. V lost 1 base and J lost 8, with 15 bases in between. The germline V gene has CDR1 SEHNR and CDR2 FQNEAQ (reference sequence). CDR3 region: CASSLVTVTVDEQFF. CDR3 sequence (DNA): TGTGCCAGCAGCTTAGTAACCGTAACAGTGGATGAGCAGTTCTTC.

This clonotype was found many times. The chain couples TRBV28 to TRBJ1-2; 9 bases agree with TRBD1. CDR3 length equals 14 residues. CDR1 is MDHEN, CDR2 SYDVKM, per germline. V lost 6 bases to trimming and J lost 3 bases; unmatched junction nucleotides: 5. CDR3 nucleotide sequence: TGTGCCAGCAGCTGGGACAGGGAAGACTATGGCTACACCTTC. Translating gives CASSWDREDYGYTF.

In DNA form, the CDR3 reads TGTGCCAGCTCACCTTCCGGGACAGGAATGTTTGAGCAGTTCTTC. Translating gives CASSPSGTGMFEQFF. This sequence joins TRBV18 and TRBJ2-1; 8 bases match TRBD1. CDR1 and CDR2 from the germline V gene are KGHSH and LQKENI. The CDR3 contains 15 residues. J was trimmed by 9 bases and V by 3 bases; bases with no gene match: 10.

This clonotype was recorded only once. An end of the junction does not agree with germline; a read error may underlie this. The chain carries TRBV7-9 and TRBJ1-2, with D perhaps TRBD1 (6 bases). In germline, CDR1 is SEHNR, CDR2 FQNEAQ (reference sequence). This CDR3 has 15 residues. CDR3 nucleotides: TGTGCCAGCAGCTTAGAATCGCTTGGAACAGGGATCGAGGCCTTC. Translated, it gives CASSLESLGTGIEAF.

This clonotype came up a few times. V usage is TRBV6-5 and J usage is TRBJ2-3; 8 bases align to TRBD2. V was clipped by 0 bases and J by 1 base; unmatched bases: 6. There are 17 residues in the CDR3. CDR1 and CDR2 from the germline V gene are MNHEY and SVGAGI. The CDR3 nucleotides are TGTGCCAGCAGTTACTCTTATGACGGGGGGGGCACAGATACGCAGTATTTT. As protein: CASSYSYDGGGTDTQYF.

The chain employs TRBV5-5 and TRBJ2-1; 12 nucleotides match TRBD2. Germline lookup yields CDR1 SGHKS and CDR2 YYEKEE (reference sequence). The CDR3 spans 18 residues. V lost 2 bases, J lost 5 bases, and 11 bases stayed unmatched. CDR3 DNA sequence: TGTGCCAGCAGCTTCTGGGCTAGCGGGGGGGCGTTAGACAATGAGCAGTTCTTC. Protein: CASSFWASGGALDNEQFF.

This clonotype showed up just a few times. The chain combines TRBV7-9 with TRBJ1-2; D is undetermined. V was shortened by 6 bases and J by 4 bases, with 12 bases between the two germline ends. CDR3 length: 13 residues. The germline gives CDR1 SEHNR, CDR2 FQNEAQ (reference sequence). CDR3 loop: CASRTNDPYGYTF. The DNA of the CDR3 is TGTGCCAGCAGGACCAACGACCCCTATGGCTACACCTTC.

The chain has TRBV12-3 or TRBV12-4 and TRBJ2-3; no definite D call. The CDR3 spans 15 residues. V was cut by 3 bases and J by 5 bases, with 15 bases left in between. CDR3 DNA sequence: TGTGCCAGCAGTTTTAAGGCCGCCGCTGGAGATACGCAGTATTTT. Translated, it gives CASSFKAAAGDTQYF.

There are a few counts of this clonotype. CDR3 DNA: TGCAGTGCTAGCTACAGGGGGGGGAACACCGGGGAGCTGTTTTTT. This codes for CSASYRGGNTGELFF. The J gene is TRBJ2-2, the V gene TRBV20-1, with D tentatively TRBD1 (8 bases). Germline CDR1 DFQATT, CDR2 SNEGSKA (reference sequence). Between the trimmed V and J ends, which lost 3 bases and 1 base, there was a span of 12 bases. The length of the CDR3 is 15 residues.

The sample holds many counts of this clonotype. The genes are TRBV12-3 or TRBV12-4 and TRBJ2-1; 9 bases align to TRBD2. Trimming cost V 5 bases and J 8 bases; bases outside gene matches: 7. CDR3 length: 14 residues. The CDR3 region is CASSTQRGEDEQFF. The CDR3 bases are TGTGCCAGCAGTACCCAGCGGGGGGAGGATGAGCAGTTCTTC.

This clonotype turned up a few times. The chain combines TRBV12-3 or TRBV12-4 with TRBJ2-2; tentatively, D is TRBD1 (7 bases). The CDR3 is made up of 17 amino acids. The V gene lost 2 bases and the J gene lost 0 bases, with 13 bases spanning the gap. CDR3: CASSLYAGQPNTGELFF. In DNA form, the CDR3 reads TGTGCCAGCAGTTTATATGCGGGACAGCCGAACACCGGGGAGCTGTTTTTT.

This clonotype was counted a few times. The rearrangement uses TRBV7-3 and TRBJ1-4; the D is unclear. Between the trimmed V and J ends, which lost 0 bases and 7 bases, there was a span of 6 bases. CDR1 and CDR2 (germline): SGHTA, FQGTGA. This CDR3 has 13 amino acids. This CDR3 reads CASSLTIGEKLFF. CDR3 sequence (DNA): TGTGCCAGCAGCTTAACGATTGGTGAAAAACTGTTTTTT. Full variable domain (remainder filled in from reference TRBV7-3 and TRBJ1-4): GAGVSQTPSNKVTEKGKYVELRCDPISGHTALYWYRQSLGQGPEFLIYFQGTGAADDSGLPNDRFFAVRPEGSVSTLKIQRTERGDSAVYLCASSLTIGEKLFFGSGTQLSVL.

This chain joins TRBV28 and TRBJ2-3; D uncertain. Germline lookup yields CDR1 MDHEN and CDR2 SYDVKM. The CDR3 covers 13 residues. Trimming took off 9 bases at V and 0 bases at J, with 10 bases between the two ends. The CDR3 coding sequence is TGTGCCAGTGGCGTCTCTAGCACAGATACGCAGTATTTT. Translating gives CASGVSSTDTQYF.

This clonotype was found many times. This chain uses TRBV5-1 with TRBJ2-5; TRBD1 aligns across 9 bases. Germline V CDR1 and CDR2: SGHRS, YFSETQ. Unmatched junction bases numbered 8, after V lost 7 bases and J lost 4 bases. The length of the CDR3 is 14 residues. The CDR3 region is CASPDGQGRETQYF. CDR3 sequence (DNA): TGCGCCAGCCCAGATGGACAGGGGCGAGAGACCCAGTACTTC.